This TCR beta chain was retrieved from a study of T cells in Graves' hyperthyroidism and ophthalmopathy. Whole-study findings and limits: The model foresaw ophthalmopathy a median roughly 6.5 months prior to onset. Researchers report that a 13 V-J model separated ophthalmopathy from stable hyperthyroidism.

Exclusions: uncontrolled infection, other autoimmune disease, pregnancy, lactation. The PBMCs had their origin in around 10 ml of fresh peripheral blood. Germline V gene lookup returns CDR1 SGHTA and CDR2 FQGNSA. CDR3 length: 14 amino acids. Deletions cut 5 bases from V and 4 bases from J, with 14 bases between. The source material, RNA transcripts, was used to amplify TCR beta CDR3 regions. The study used the HTBI primer set for a first-round RT-PCR of the TCR CDR3. TCRdb redid the calling of the multiplex PCR reads with MiXCR, one entry per CDR3 protein. The sample has some 490,000 distinct CDR3 sequences; 15% to 20% are singletons. Details on this clonotype: Its cognate antigen is unknown.

The V and J genes are TRBV7-2 and TRBJ2-5; D gene uncertain. The clonotype comes from a woman in her twenties or thirties with Graves' ophthalmopathy. The sequenced sample was blood. The CDR3: CASSIVSVGETQYF. CDR3 coding DNA: TGTGCCAGCAGCATCGTTTCTGTGGGAGAGACCCAGTACTTC.